Described below is a single TCR beta chain sequence and its context. The CDR3 covers 14 residues. Germline loops: CDR1 LNHDA, CDR2 SQIVND (reference sequence). The V gene lost 5 bases and the J gene lost 5 bases, with 13 bases spanning the gap. Data came from immunoSEQ multiplex PCR; TCRdb stores just in-frame clones and leaves some out. Of about 76,000 clones listed, 80% to 90% were seen once; the top ten hold over 4.5%. The data belong to a study of OX40 agonist ivuxolimab in advanced cancers. Study in general: A history of anti-PD-1, anti-PD-L1 or anti-CTLA-4 therapy was acceptable, and approximately 41% had some. Three patients got partial responses; one had hepatocellular carcinoma and two had cutaneous melanoma.

Specimen: CD4+ or CD8+ T cells sorted from blood, collected in a trial of the OX40 agonist ivuxolimab. The sequence was collected from an adult with an advanced solid tumor such as melanoma, head and neck, liver or kidney cancer. The chain uses TRBV19 and TRBJ1-5, with D unclear. The CDR3 nucleotides are TGTGCCAGTAGTTTTGAACAGCTTCATCAGCCCCAGCATTTT. Its protein is CASSFEQLHQPQHF.